This T cell receptor (beta chain) was captured in a study of T cell changes during pregnancy in multiple sclerosis (dated by TCRdb to the late 2010s). About the investigation overall: In women with multiple sclerosis, the researchers looked at how the T cell repertoire shifted as pregnancy progressed.

A remark on this clone: It lacks a known antigen. Qualities for individual bases were not recorded, and no much larger clone is one base off.

The library was made by the immunoSEQ multiplex PCR assay. Drawn from immuneACCESS, this table holds only the in-frame rearrangements with V and J called that TCRdb kept. Clones are partly lost; checked studies trace under half to an unresolved V gene and leave the rest unexplained. The sample yields around 53,000 clones; 92% were counted once. The leading ten clones occupy 0.6% to 0.7% of the sample. From a lookup of the germline V gene, CDR1 and CDR2 are SGHTA and FQGNSA. Inclusive of the bounding cysteine and phenylalanine, the CDR3 is 16 residues long. Only CDR3 DNA is held: 48 bases, read in frame from base 1. V and J lose 4 bases and 0 bases, and a span of 14 bases separates them.

Sequenced material: CD4+ T cells from peripheral blood mononuclear cells, taken after pregnancy. The receptor was derived from a female donor with multiple sclerosis, enrolled in a pregnancy study. The chain was built from TRBV7-2 and TRBJ2-3; TRBD1 is a possible D gene, resting on 5 matching bases. The encoded CDR3 is CASSSRRQSSTDTQYF. The nucleotide sequence is given as TGTGCCAGCAGCTCGAGGAGACAGTCTAGCACAGATACGCAGTATTTT. Supplemented by the reference TRBV7-2 and TRBJ2-3 proteins around the CDR3, the complete variable domain is GAGVSQSPSNKVTEKGKDVELRCDPISGHTALYWYRQSLGQGLEFLIYFQGNSAPDKSGLPSDRFSAERTGGSVSTLTIQRTQQEDSAVYLCASSSRRQSSTDTQYFGPGTRLTVL.